This TCR beta chain was captured by sequencing in a study of blood T cell repertoires in COVID-19. Study details: The origin of the acute and convalescent COVID-19 samples was the United States, Italy and Spain. Nucleic acid was either cDNA or gDNA, and it came from T cells, B-cell-depleted T cells, or PBMCs.

This CDR3 is built from 14 residues. Germline V gene lookup returns CDR1 LGHDT and CDR2 YNNKEL (reference sequence). V was cut by 4 bases and J by 4 bases, with 11 bases left in between. Original processing notes: It was from reference gene primer amplification that nucleated cell counts were estimated. Clones were read by immunoSEQ multiplex PCR, and TCRdb kept only the in-frame ones, dropping some. The V and J calls and the clone size are those of that table, but D and trimming were determined from the DNA. The sample contains 250,000 to 300,000 clones, roughly 90% of which appear only once. Seattle cases were enrolled at active infection and followed longitudinally.

Sequencing was performed on peripheral blood. The chain links TRBV3-1 (or the pseudogene TRBV3-2) to TRBJ2-1; D is ambiguous. The TCR sequence derives from a young woman with COVID-19, enrolled during active disease. CDR3 sequence reads: CASSPSLVYNEQFF. The CDR3 nucleotides read TGTGCCAGCAGCCCTTCACTGGTTTACAATGAGCAGTTCTTC.